Below, one T cell receptor (beta chain) is given with its context. The data were produced by immunoSEQ multiplex PCR, yet TCRdb's version contains in-frame clones alone and is incomplete. The sample carries under 250,000 clones, 65% to 85% recorded once. CDR3 length equals 14 residues. CDR1 is SQVTM, CDR2 ANQGSEA, per germline. V shed 6 bases and J shed 1 base, with 15 bases lying between them. The data were taken from a study of blood T cell repertoires in COVID-19. As for the study in general: Sites across the United States, Italy and Spain contributed samples from acute and convalescent COVID-19.

The chain joins TRBV29-1 to TRBJ1-1, with D uncertain. This receptor was taken from a woman aged 60-70 years who had recovered from COVID-19. The sequencing sample was made of PBMCs or T cells enriched from blood (not recorded which). The chain's CDR3 is CSVTRAGQNTEAFF. In DNA, the CDR3 is TGCAGCGTCACGCGGGCCGGCCAGAACACTGAAGCTTTCTTT.